A single sample is the source of the 9 T cell receptor beta chains below, sequenced in a study of T cells in Graves' hyperthyroidism and ophthalmopathy. From RNA transcripts, TCR beta CDR3 regions were amplified. RT-PCR in the first round (using the HTBI primer set) targeted the TCR CDR3. MiXCR was run by TCRdb on the multiplex PCR reads, yielding one entry per CDR3 protein. Of under 400,000 distinct CDR3 sequences in the sample, about 13% were seen once. Sequenced: blood. These TCRs come from a woman aged 18-35 years with Graves' hyperthyroidism.

This clonotype has at least ten counts. The gene calls are TRBV29-1 and TRBJ2-7; D is perhaps TRBD2 (5 bases). V dropped 0 bases and J dropped 1 base, with 10 bases sitting between them. Looked up from germline, CDR1 is SQVTM and CDR2 is ANQGSEA. The CDR3 length is 14 residues. For the CDR3, the DNA is TGCAGCGTTGAAGATGAGGGTTCTTCCTACGAGCAGTACTTC. Translated: CSVEDEGSSYEQYF.

This clonotype has at least ten counts. The chain carries TRBV6-1 and TRBJ1-5; D gene ambiguous. From germline, CDR1 is MNHNS and CDR2 SASEGT. The CDR3 consists of 16 residues. The ends were cut back, 3 bases at V and 6 bases at J, with 18 bases in the middle. The CDR3 bases are TGTGCCAGCAGTGACCCCCAGAGGGAGATAGGTCAGCCCCAGCATTTT. Its protein is CASSDPQREIGQPQHF.

The chain carries TRBV6-4 and TRBJ1-5; no clear D gene. The germline V gene has CDR1 MRHNA and CDR2 SNTAGT. This CDR3 spans 16 amino acids. Trimming removed 5 bases at V and 0 bases at J, with 14 bases between. Written as DNA, the CDR3 is TGTGCCAGCAGTTTAAAGTGGAATTATAGCAATCAGCCCCAGCATTTT. Amino acid sequence: CASSLKWNYSNQPQHF.

This clonotype was observed many times. The J gene is TRBJ1-3, the V gene TRBV2; possibly TRBD1 for D (5 bases). Germline loops: CDR1 SNHLY, CDR2 FYNNEI. V shed 4 bases and J shed 2 bases, with 9 bases lying between them. The CDR3 length is 14 residues. CDR3: CASSAGYTGNTIYF. As DNA, the CDR3 is TGTGCCAGCAGTGCAGGGTACACTGGAAACACCATATATTTT.

At least ten counts were recorded for this clonotype. The gene calls are TRBV5-1 and TRBJ2-1; D gene uncertain. CDR1 SGHRS and CDR2 YFSETQ come from the germline V gene. Deletions cut 5 bases from V and 0 bases from J, with 12 bases between. The CDR3 runs to 15 residues. The CDR3 sequence is CASRSLSSSYNEQFF. As DNA, the CDR3 is TGCGCCAGCAGGAGCCTTTCTAGCTCCTACAATGAGCAGTTCTTC.

This clonotype has at least ten counts. In DNA form, the CDR3 reads TGTGCCAGCAGCGTTAGCGGCGGGGGGTTAGGGAACGAGCAGTACTTC. This translates into CASSVSGGGLGNEQYF. The chain carries TRBV9 and TRBJ2-7; 8 nucleotides match TRBD2. Losses at the gene ends were 2 bases for V and 5 bases for J; bases not matched to a gene: 12. CDR3 length: 16 residues. CDR1 is SGDLS and CDR2 is YYNGEE in the germline V gene.

This clonotype was seen ten or more times. The chain has TRBV12-3 or TRBV12-4 and TRBJ1-2; D remains ambiguous. This CDR3 is built from 13 residues. Trimming took 7 bases from V and 1 from J, leaving 10 bases between them. The CDR3 reads CASTVALNYGYTF. The DNA for the CDR3 is TGTGCCAGCACCGTGGCCCTTAACTATGGCTACACCTTC.

CDR3 DNA sequence: TGTGCCAGCAGCTTGGGGATGGGGCCATACTATGGCTACACCTTC. This gives the protein CASSLGMGPYYGYTF. This chain joins TRBV5-5 and TRBJ1-2; D is perhaps TRBD1 (5 bases). The CDR3 loop spans 15 amino acids. The V and J ends lost 0 bases and 3 bases respectively, with 12 bases between them. Germline assignment: CDR1 SGHKS and CDR2 YYEKEE (reference sequence).

Many counts were recorded for this clonotype. The V and J genes are TRBV6-1 and TRBJ1-2, with D tentatively TRBD1 (5 bases). CDR3 size: 16 residues. V lost 5 bases to trimming and J lost 0 bases, with 16 bases between them. Per the germline V gene, CDR1 is MNHNS and CDR2 is SASEGT. CDR3 DNA: TGTGCCAGCAGTTCCAGTGACAGACCATCTAACTATGGCTACACCTTC. Amino acids: CASSSSDRPSNYGYTF.